Included here is one T cell receptor beta chain sequence, with context. These data are taken from a study of T cell changes during pregnancy in multiple sclerosis. This table comes from immunoSEQ multiplex PCR, and its TCRdb copy is limited to in-frame clones, with some not included. Of under 90,000 clones listed, roughly 94% are singletons. Germline CDR1 and CDR2: WNHNN and SYGVQD (reference sequence). The CDR3 runs to 14 residues. V gave up 4 bases and J gave up 4 bases, with 13 bases separating them. The J gene is TRBJ1-1, the V gene TRBV10-1; D remains ambiguous. The sample in question was peripheral blood, obtained in the second trimester of pregnancy. The clonotype comes from a female donor in good health, enrolled as a control in a pregnancy study. The CDR3 here is CASSVGITGTEAFF. In DNA, the CDR3 is TGCGCCAGCAGTGTCGGGATTACCGGCACTGAAGCTTTCTTT.